The rows below give T cell receptor beta chains drawn from one sample of a study of regulatory T cells in long-lasting Graves disease. MiXCR, run by TCRdb on the multiplex PCR reads, gives a single entry per CDR3 protein. The sample contains a few hundred thousand distinct CDR3 sequences, approximately 25% of which appear only once. Material: peripheral blood mononuclear cells (PBMCs), obtained when the disease was refractory, from a patient treated with antithyroid drugs. The receptors derive from a middle-aged woman with Graves disease. Both conserved end residues are part of each CDR3. Fields, in order: clone size, V gene, D gene, J gene, CDR3 DNA, CDR3 protein. D genes are given only for firm matches. Part of the rows lack a size; the others show once, few, many or a class for expanded clones.

abundance: few; v_gene: TRBV30; d_gene: -; j_gene: TRBJ1-5; CDR3nt: TGTGCCTGCAGCCCCTGGGGCAATCAGCCCCAGCATTTT; CDR3aa: CACSPWGNQPQHF
abundance: -; v_gene: TRBV20-1; d_gene: -; j_gene: TRBJ2-5; CDR3nt: TGCAGTGCGGAACGGACAGTGAAAGAGACCCAGTACTTC; CDR3aa: CSAERTVKETQYF
abundance: few; v_gene: TRBV6-1; d_gene: -; j_gene: TRBJ2-7; CDR3nt: TGTGCCAGCTCGGACGGAGCCCGGTCCGGGGGAGTCTACGAGCAGTACTTC; CDR3aa: CASSDGARSGGVYEQYF
abundance: few; v_gene: TRBV30; d_gene: -; j_gene: TRBJ1-6; CDR3nt: TGTGCCTGGAGTAGGGAGGCCTCACCCCTCCACTTT; CDR3aa: CAWSREASPLHF
abundance: many; v_gene: TRBV29-1; d_gene: -; j_gene: TRBJ2-5; CDR3nt: TGCAGCGCCCGGGACGGTGAGACCCAGTACTTC; CDR3aa: CSARDGETQYF
abundance: -; v_gene: TRBV18; d_gene: -; j_gene: TRBJ2-2; CDR3nt: TGTGCCAGCTCACCACGACAGCCTTTTAACACCGGGGAGCTGTTTTTT; CDR3aa: CASSPRQPFNTGELFF
abundance: few; v_gene: TRBV4-1; d_gene: -; j_gene: TRBJ2-7; CDR3nt: TGCGCCAGCAGCCCCTTAATCTTGGGTATCGCCGAGCAGTACTTC; CDR3aa: CASSPLILGIAEQYF
abundance: few; v_gene: TRBV9; d_gene: TRBD2; j_gene: TRBJ2-7; CDR3nt: TGTGCCAGCAGCGTAGAGGCTAGCGGGAGACCGTACGAGCAGTACTTC; CDR3aa: CASSVEASGRPYEQYF
abundance: few; v_gene: TRBV7-6; d_gene: TRBD1; j_gene: TRBJ1-1; CDR3nt: TGTGCCAGCAGCTTAGTACAGGGGAGTACTGAAGCTTTCTTT; CDR3aa: CASSLVQGSTEAFF
abundance: many; v_gene: TRBV7-2; d_gene: -; j_gene: TRBJ1-5; CDR3nt: TGTGCCAGCAGCCCAGACAGTACCAATCAGCCCCAGCATTTT; CDR3aa: CASSPDSTNQPQHF
abundance: -; v_gene: TRBV27; d_gene: -; j_gene: TRBJ2-1; CDR3nt: TGTGCCAGCAGTTCCCGGAAGGAGGGCCGCGATGAGCAGTTCTTC; CDR3aa: CASSSRKEGRDEQFF
abundance: -; v_gene: TRBV7-9; d_gene: -; j_gene: TRBJ1-2; CDR3nt: TGTGCCGGGGACCGAGGCAATGGCGGCTACACCTTC; CDR3aa: CAGDRGNGGYTF
abundance: many; v_gene: TRBV28; d_gene: -; j_gene: TRBJ1-1; CDR3nt: TGTGCCAGCAGTTTAGATGGAGGAAACACTGAAGCTTTCTTT; CDR3aa: CASSLDGGNTEAFF
abundance: many; v_gene: TRBV20-1; d_gene: -; j_gene: TRBJ2-4; CDR3nt: TGCAGTGCCTCGCCGGTCCTCAAAAACATTCAGTACTTC; CDR3aa: CSASPVLKNIQYF
abundance: few; v_gene: TRBV6-5; d_gene: -; j_gene: TRBJ1-5; CDR3nt: TGTGCCAGCAGTTACTTCGGGGTTGGTCAGCCCCAGCATTTT; CDR3aa: CASSYFGVGQPQHF
abundance: many; v_gene: TRBV2; d_gene: -; j_gene: TRBJ1-4; CDR3nt: TGTGCCGGATACGGAGGCTCGCGTGAAAAACTGTTTTTT; CDR3aa: CAGYGGSREKLFF
abundance: once; v_gene: TRBV5-1; d_gene: TRBD2; j_gene: TRBJ2-1; CDR3nt: TGCGCCAGCAGCCCGGCAACTAGCGGGAGTCGCAATGAGCAGTTCTTC; CDR3aa: CASSPATSGSRNEQFF
abundance: few; v_gene: TRBV20-1; d_gene: -; j_gene: TRBJ2-2; CDR3nt: TGCAGTGCTGGCCGACTAGCCGGGGAGCTGTTTTTT; CDR3aa: CSAGRLAGELFF
abundance: few; v_gene: TRBV4-1; d_gene: TRBD1; j_gene: TRBJ1-1; CDR3nt: TGCGCCAGCAGCCGCCACACAGGGGGCGGGACTGAAGCTTTCTTT; CDR3aa: CASSRHTGGGTEAFF
abundance: -; v_gene: TRBV12-3/TRBV12-4; d_gene: -; j_gene: TRBJ1-3; CDR3nt: TGTGCCAGCAGTTTAGCGCGGGCGGAACGGGGAAACACCATATATTTT; CDR3aa: CASSLARAERGNTIYF
abundance: few; v_gene: TRBV7-6; d_gene: TRBD2; j_gene: TRBJ2-7; CDR3nt: TGTGCCAGCAGCTTAGCAGCGGGAGGGGTAACCTACGAGCAGTACTTC; CDR3aa: CASSLAAGGVTYEQYF
abundance: -; v_gene: TRBV15; d_gene: -; j_gene: TRBJ1-2; CDR3nt: TGTGCCACCAGCAGAGATAAGGGAGGGAATGGCTACACCTTC; CDR3aa: CATSRDKGGNGYTF
abundance: few; v_gene: TRBV13; d_gene: -; j_gene: TRBJ1-5; CDR3nt: TGTGCCAGCAGCATACGTAGACAGCTCCGGGGCAATCAGCCCCAGCATTTT; CDR3aa: CASSIRRQLRGNQPQHF
abundance: -; v_gene: TRBV4-1; d_gene: TRBD2; j_gene: TRBJ2-7; CDR3nt: TGCGCCAGCAGCCAAGACGCGGGAGATGGTTACGAGCAGTACTTC; CDR3aa: CASSQDAGDGYEQYF
abundance: many; v_gene: TRBV28; d_gene: TRBD2; j_gene: TRBJ2-5; CDR3nt: TGTGCCAGCACATTGTCTTCCGGACTATCGGGAGGGGAGACCCAGTACTTC; CDR3aa: CASTLSSGLSGGETQYF
abundance: few; v_gene: TRBV10-2; d_gene: -; j_gene: TRBJ1-1; CDR3nt: TGCGCCAGCAGTGAACCCCCATGGGGCATGAACACTGAAGCTTTCTTT; CDR3aa: CASSEPPWGMNTEAFF
abundance: many; v_gene: TRBV12-3/TRBV12-4; d_gene: TRBD2; j_gene: TRBJ2-2; CDR3nt: TGTGCCAGCAGTTTCGGACTAGTTAACGGTCCCGGGGAGCTGTTTTTT; CDR3aa: CASSFGLVNGPGELFF
abundance: -; v_gene: TRBV27; d_gene: TRBD1; j_gene: TRBJ2-2; CDR3nt: TGTGCCAGCAGTTTATACTGGGACAGGGTGGCCGGGGAGCTGTTTTTT; CDR3aa: CASSLYWDRVAGELFF
abundance: many; v_gene: TRBV18; d_gene: -; j_gene: TRBJ2-5; CDR3nt: TGTGCCAGCTCACCGGGTAGCAGCCAAGAGACCCAGTACTTC; CDR3aa: CASSPGSSQETQYF
abundance: -; v_gene: TRBV6-1; d_gene: -; j_gene: TRBJ2-2; CDR3nt: TGTGCCAGCAGCACGGTGGCGGGATCCACCGGGGAGCTGTTTTTT; CDR3aa: CASSTVAGSTGELFF
abundance: -; v_gene: TRBV2; d_gene: -; j_gene: TRBJ1-1; CDR3nt: TGCGCCAGCAGCCAATTAAGACTGTACAACACTGAAGCTTTCTTT; CDR3aa: CASSQLRLYNTEAFF
abundance: many; v_gene: TRBV6-1; d_gene: -; j_gene: TRBJ1-2; CDR3nt: TGTGCCAGCAGTCAGTTTTTGAAGAGCAGCCACACCTTC; CDR3aa: CASSQFLKSSHTF
abundance: many; v_gene: TRBV20-1; d_gene: -; j_gene: TRBJ2-7; CDR3nt: TGCAGTGCTAGCGGTAGGGACACCTACGAGCAGTACTTC; CDR3aa: CSASGRDTYEQYF
abundance: -; v_gene: TRBV9; d_gene: TRBD1; j_gene: TRBJ2-7; CDR3nt: TGTGCCAGCAGCGTAGGTGGACAGGGTTACGGTGAGCAGTACTTC; CDR3aa: CASSVGGQGYGEQYF
abundance: many; v_gene: TRBV28; d_gene: TRBD1; j_gene: TRBJ2-2; CDR3nt: TGTGCCAGCAGTCACTCCGGGACAGTAGAGACCGGGGAGCTGTTTTTT; CDR3aa: CASSHSGTVETGELFF
abundance: -; v_gene: TRBV28; d_gene: TRBD2; j_gene: TRBJ2-7; CDR3nt: TGTGCCAGCAGCCAAGCCGCTAGCGGGAGAATCACAAGATCCCCCCGGTACGAGCAGTACTTC; CDR3aa: CASSQAASGRITRSPRYEQYF
abundance: few; v_gene: TRBV5-1; d_gene: -; j_gene: TRBJ1-1; CDR3nt: TGCGCCAGCAGCGCAGGGTACGGGGACACTGAAGCTTTCTTT; CDR3aa: CASSAGYGDTEAFF